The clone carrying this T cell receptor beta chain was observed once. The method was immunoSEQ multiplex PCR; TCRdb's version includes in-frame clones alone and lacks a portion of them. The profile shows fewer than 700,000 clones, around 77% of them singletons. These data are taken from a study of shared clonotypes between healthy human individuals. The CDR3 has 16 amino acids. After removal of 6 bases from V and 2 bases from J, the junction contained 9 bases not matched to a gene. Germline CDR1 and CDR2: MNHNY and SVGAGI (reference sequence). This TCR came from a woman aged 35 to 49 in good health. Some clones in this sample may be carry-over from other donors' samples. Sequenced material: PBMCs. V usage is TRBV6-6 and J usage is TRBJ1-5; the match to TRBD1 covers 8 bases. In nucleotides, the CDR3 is TGTGCCAGCAGGGCTGACAGGGGCTGGGGCAATCAGCCCCAGCATTTT. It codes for CASRADRGWGNQPQHF.